The entry that follows covers one TCR beta chain sequence. This clonotype was detected ten times or more. Its antigen is still unknown. Base qualities are missing; no much larger clone stands one base away. Patients with ophthalmopathy had moderately to severely active disease, with a Clinical Activity Score of 3 or more, a NOSPECS grade of 4 or more, and a disease duration of less than 3 months. Anyone with other autoimmune diseases, uncontrolled infections, pregnancy or lactation was excluded from the study. Diagnosis was based on clinical symptoms, serum thyroxine, TRAb, thyroid ultrasound and orbital computed tomography. Ficoll-Paque density gradient centrifugation was used to isolate PBMCs from around 10 ml of fresh peripheral blood. Trizol reagent was used to extract the total RNA, and its quality was then checked on an Agilent 2100 Bioanalyzer. This entry is derived from a study of Graves' ophthalmopathy and Graves' hyperthyroidism (dated by TCRdb to the late 2010s). Some background on the complete study: Peripheral blood was collected before any treatment was given, at the time of initial diagnosis. TCR beta repertoire signatures were used to distinguish Graves' ophthalmopathy from Graves' hyperthyroidism and to predict progression to ophthalmopathy. In total, around 130 blood samples were TCR-sequenced: 40 to 45 ophthalmopathy, some 80 hyperthyroidism and approximately 17 hyperthyroidism-to-ophthalmopathy patients. A discovery set of 95 to 100 patients (43 ophthalmopathy, 60 or so stable hyperthyroidism) was enrolled to explore V-J signatures distinguishing ophthalmopathy from hyperthyroidism. The independent validation cohort included 18 hyperthyroidism patients plus 17 patients who later progressed from hyperthyroidism to ophthalmopathy. In five or six hyperthyroidism patients, the T-cell repertoires found in thyroid tissue were compared with those found in blood. Following sample collection, hyperthyroidism patients were given methimazole at a starting dose of 30 mg daily, and ophthalmopathy patients were given high-dose intravenous methylprednisolone. The 90 to 100 discovery patients were randomly divided into training and test sets at a 7:3 ratio.

For repertoire sequencing, the TCR beta CDR3 regions were amplified from RNA transcripts. A first-round RT-PCR used HTBI primers with the Qiagen OneStep RT-PCR kit, followed by a second-round multiplex PCR, size selection and purification. Sequencing of the libraries was carried out on an Illumina HiSeq2000 in paired-end mode with 100 bp reads. The original methods were these. SOAPnuke was used to process the reads, removing any read that contained adapters or uncalled bases, had a mean Phred below 15, or lacked an exact match to the constant primer or identifier. High-quality paired reads were merged with COPE v1.2.5. Clonotypes were defined as unique nucleotide sequences and were aligned to IMGT TRB V, D and J references using MiTCR v1.1. The analysis was limited to V-J combinations with a frequency above 0.0001, which together covered just over 98% of the repertoires. For each V-J combination, a TCR clonal expansion and chaos score was defined as the ratio of F50 clonal expansion to chaos observed in the TCRdist matrix. Welch's t-statistics and random forest were used to narrow the features down to 10 to 15 V-J combinations, which were then fed into a naive Bayes classifier. Thyroid-blood repertoire similarity was quantified with the Morisita-Horn index. Clones were called with MiXCR by TCRdb after fastp trimmed the public reads at Q25, and only in-frame beta chains were retained. Rows merge per CDR3 protein into single entries with the most common DNA and genes. V and J calls and clone size were set by TCRdb, not the authors. The sample contains some 390,000 distinct CDR3 sequences, about 16% of them found a single time. Jointly, the top ten make up around 1.4% of the sample.

Results and caveats for the whole study, not just this receptor: Among expanded thyroid clonotypes with frequency above 0.001, most also showed up in blood, which suggests that blood repertoires may reflect the thyroid immune response. Sample size was not predetermined statistically, and investigators were not blinded to group allocation. Ophthalmopathy was separated from stable hyperthyroidism by the 13-signature model with 87.88% sensitivity and less than 82% specificity in cross-validation and with 80%/75% in the test set. In validation, the model predicted ophthalmopathy progression with 70.59% sensitivity and around 72% specificity; some twelve predicted patients were CT-confirmed with GO in a median of approximately 6.5 months.

The clonotype originates from a woman under 30 with Graves' ophthalmopathy. Donor details come from another sample of the same person, matched by shared clones. The sample taken for sequencing was peripheral blood.

The bases are TGTGCCACCAGCCTGGAACGGTTCTCTGGGGCCAACGTCCTGACTTTC. Translated, this is CATSLERFSGANVLTF. The receptor chain draws on TRBV10-3 and TRBJ2-6, with the D gene uncertain. The CDR3, cysteine through phenylalanine, is 16 amino acids long. The only DNA kept is the CDR3, 48 bases in frame from the first base. Based on the germline V gene, the CDR1 and CDR2 sequences are ENHRY and SYGVKD. A distance of 16 bases separates the germline ends of V and J, which lose 10 bases and 0 bases respectively.